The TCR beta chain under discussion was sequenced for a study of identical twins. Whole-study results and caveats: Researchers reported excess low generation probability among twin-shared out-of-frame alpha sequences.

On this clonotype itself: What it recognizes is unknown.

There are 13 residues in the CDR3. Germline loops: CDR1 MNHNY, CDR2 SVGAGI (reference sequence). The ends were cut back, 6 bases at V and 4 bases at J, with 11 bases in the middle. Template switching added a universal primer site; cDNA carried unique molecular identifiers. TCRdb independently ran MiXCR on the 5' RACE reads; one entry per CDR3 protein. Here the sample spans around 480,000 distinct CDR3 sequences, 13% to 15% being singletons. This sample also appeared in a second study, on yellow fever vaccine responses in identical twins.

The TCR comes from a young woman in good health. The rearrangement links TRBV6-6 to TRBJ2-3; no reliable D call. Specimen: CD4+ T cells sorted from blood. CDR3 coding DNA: TGTGCCAGCAGGGGGTCCATCGCAGATACGCAGTATTTT. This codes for CASRGSIADTQYF.